One sample yielded the 24 T cell receptor beta chains listed below, sequenced in a study of T cell changes during pregnancy in multiple sclerosis. Here immunoSEQ multiplex PCR was the method, and the copy in TCRdb shows in-frame clones only, minus some. Among 50,000 to 55,000 clones listed, 80% to 95% were seen once. Sample: CD4+ T cells from peripheral blood mononuclear cells, taken in the third trimester of pregnancy. The receptor set was obtained from a female donor with multiple sclerosis, enrolled in a pregnancy study.

The chain joins TRBV9 to TRBJ1-1; TRBD1 is a possible D gene (5 bases). The CDR3 spans 15 residues. Trimming took off 0 bases at V and 1 base at J, with 10 bases between the two ends. Germline CDR1 and CDR2: SGDLS and YYNGEE. The CDR3 is CASSVGVGENTEAFF. The CDR3 coding sequence is TGTGCCAGCAGCGTAGGGGTAGGGGAGAACACTGAAGCTTTCTTT.

V gene TRBV5-6 combines with J gene TRBJ1-6, with a weak D call TRBD1 (5 bases). V gave up 0 bases and J gave up 7 bases, with 17 bases separating them. The CDR3 totals 17 residues. Germline loops: CDR1 SGHDT, CDR2 YYEEEE. CDR3 residues: CASSLEVSGGTNSPLHF. The CDR3 DNA reads TGTGCCAGCAGCTTGGAGGTATCGGGGGGAACAAATTCACCCCTCCACTTT.

The chain carries TRBV4-1 and TRBJ1-1, with 12 bases fitting TRBD1. From germline, CDR1 is MGHRA and CDR2 YSYEKL. The V segment lost 4 bases and the J segment 9 bases; nucleotides outside the gene matches: 3. CDR3 length equals 13 residues. CDR3 protein: CASSPGQGAKAFF. As DNA, the CDR3 is TGCGCCAGCAGCCCGGGACAGGGGGCCAAAGCTTTCTTT.

This clone appeared a single time. One end of the junction is discordant with germline, which a read error may explain. The chain uses TRBV4-1 and TRBJ1-2, with 8 bases lining up with TRBD1. Germline V gene data show CDR1 as MGHRA and CDR2 as YSYEKL. This CDR3 is 14 amino acids long. CDR3 in amino acids: CASRQVQGDYGYTF. The DNA for the CDR3 is TGCGCCAGCAGACAAGTACAGGGGGACTATGGCTACACCTTC.

This chain uses TRBV18 with TRBJ1-1; D remains ambiguous. Trimming took 4 bases from V and 0 from J, leaving 24 bases between them. The CDR3 runs to 19 residues. Germline-derived CDR1 and CDR2 are KGHSH and LQKENI. The CDR3 protein is CASSRLQAGPLVMNTEAFF. CDR3 sequence (DNA): TGTGCCAGCTCACGACTTCAGGCGGGCCCCCTGGTGATGAACACTGAAGCTTTCTTT. The full variable domain, in which reference TRBV18 and TRBJ1-1 provide the parts outside the CDR3, is NAGVMQNPRHLVRRRGQEARLRCSPMKGHSHVYWYRQLPEEGLKFMVYLQKENIIDESGMPKERFSAEFPKEGPSILRIQQVVRGDSAAYFCASSRLQAGPLVMNTEAFFGQGTRLTVV.

The gene calls are TRBV7-2 and TRBJ1-2; 9 bases line up with TRBD1. CDR3 length: 15 residues. J lost 8 bases, V lost 5 bases, and 12 bases had no gene match. CDR1 is SGHTA, CDR2 FQGNSA, per germline. The CDR3 region has the DNA TGTGCCAGCAGCGCAGTCGTGGGACAGGGAGGAGGCTACACCTTC. This encodes CASSAVVGQGGGYTF.

This chain uses TRBV6-5 with TRBJ2-7, with TRBD1 matching over 9 bases. Germline CDR1 and CDR2: MNHEY and SVGAGI. The trim removed 6 bases at V and 5 bases at J, leaving 11 bases unmatched. This CDR3 contains 15 residues. The CDR3 coding sequence is TGTGCCAGCAGCCCCTCGCCCGACAGGGGGAACGAGCAGTACTTC. This codes for CASSPSPDRGNEQYF.

This clone was recorded only once. The rearrangement uses TRBV12-1 and TRBJ2-1; the tabulated D call, TRBD2, remains unverified against the DNA. TRBV12-1 is classified as a pseudogene. This CDR3 comprises 19 residues. The CDR3 reads CASSFGTSGGARSYNEQFF. DNA of the CDR3: TGTGCCAGCAGCTTTGGGACTAGCGGGGGGGCCAGGTCCTACAATGAGCAGTTCTTC.

The table lists this clone with a count of one. The chain carries TRBV7-6 and TRBJ1-1; possibly TRBD1 for D (6 bases). There are 14 residues in the CDR3. V lost 0 bases and J 3 bases, leaving 8 bases between the germline ends. CDR1 SGHVS and CDR2 FNYEAQ come from the germline V gene. CDR3 amino acids: CASSLATGHTEAFF. For the CDR3, the DNA is TGTGCCAGCAGCTTAGCAACAGGGCACACTGAAGCTTTCTTT.

The chain joins TRBV1 to TRBJ2-2; the table's D call of TRBD2 was not tested on the DNA. TRBV1 counts as a pseudogene. CDR3 length: 18 amino acids. DNA for the CDR3: TGCACCAGCAGCCAAGTCAAGCGGGGGGGCCGGGGCACCGGGGAGCTGTTTTTT. Encoded protein: CTSSQVKRGGRGTGELFF.

The rearrangement links TRBV18 to TRBJ1-2; 8 nucleotides align to TRBD1. Germline V gives CDR1 KGHSH, CDR2 LQKENI. This CDR3 comprises 18 residues. Trimming took 1 base from V and 8 from J; bases not matched to a gene: 18. The CDR3 sequence is CASSPLVVFDRGDSGYTF. CDR3 in DNA: TGTGCCAGCTCACCACTTGTTGTGTTTGACAGGGGTGACTCGGGCTACACCTTC.

J is TRBJ1-4 and V is TRBV2, with 9 bases that match TRBD1. Looked up from germline, CDR1 is SNHLY and CDR2 is FYNNEI. Trimming at V came to 7 bases and at J to 8 bases, leaving 8 bases not matched to a gene. The CDR3 runs to 14 residues. CDR3 region: CASNRQGVDEKLFF. The DNA of the CDR3 is TGTGCCAGCAATAGACAGGGGGTGGACGAAAAACTGTTTTTT.

The chain links TRBV27 to TRBJ2-5; no reliable D call. CDR1 is MNHEY, CDR2 SMNVEV, per germline (reference sequence). CDR3 length equals 13 residues. Trimming removed 7 bases at V and 5 bases at J, with 14 bases between. The CDR3 is CASNPASRETQYF. The CDR3 region has the DNA TGTGCCAGCAACCCCGCTAGTCGGGAGACCCAGTACTTC.

The rearrangement links TRBV4-2 to TRBJ2-5; 8 bases line up with TRBD2. Trimming took 6 bases from V and 2 from J; bases not matched to a gene: 8. Germline V gives CDR1 LGHNA, CDR2 YNFKEQ. CDR3 length: 15 residues. CDR3 sequence: CASSPRSGGQETQYF. CDR3 nucleotide sequence: TGTGCCAGCAGTCCCCGAAGCGGGGGTCAAGAGACCCAGTACTTC.

The chain recombines TRBV25-1 with TRBJ2-7; D not certain. The V gene lost 2 bases and the J gene lost 0 bases, with 14 bases spanning the gap. Germline values: CDR1 MGHDK, CDR2 SYGVNS. The CDR3 covers 16 residues. The DNA of the CDR3 is TGTGCCAGCAGTGAACCCCTGGGCAGAAGCTCCTACGAGCAGTACTTC. Translated, it gives CASSEPLGRSSYEQYF.

The chain joins TRBV6-5 to TRBJ1-1; 8 nucleotides match TRBD1. Germline loops: CDR1 MNHEY, CDR2 SVGAGI. The CDR3 spans 12 residues. V was pared by 6 bases and J by 11 bases, with 8 bases of the junction left unmatched. This CDR3 reads CASSLPQGAAFF. The CDR3 DNA is TGTGCCAGCAGCCTCCCCCAGGGGGCGGCTTTCTTT.

The chain employs TRBV7-3 and TRBJ2-1; TRBD2 agrees at 8 bases. The germline gives CDR1 SGHTA, CDR2 FQGTGA. The trim removed 7 bases at V and 6 bases at J, leaving 5 bases unmatched. This CDR3 contains 13 residues. CDR3 sequence (DNA): TGTGCCAGCAAGCAAGGGACTAGCAATGAGCAGTTCTTC. Translation gives CASKQGTSNEQFF.

The chain recombines TRBV25-1 with TRBJ2-1, with D perhaps TRBD2 (6 bases). Trimming left V 3 bases short and J 2 bases short, with 11 bases between. CDR3 length equals 15 residues. Germline values: CDR1 MGHDK, CDR2 SYGVNS. The CDR3 reads CASSETRAPYNEQFF. Written as DNA, the CDR3 is TGTGCCAGCAGTGAGACTAGGGCCCCCTACAATGAGCAGTTCTTC. Supplemented by reference TRBV25-1 and TRBJ2-1, the full variable domain reads EADIYQTPRYLVIGTGKKITLECSQTMGHDKMYWYQQDPGMELHLIHYSYGVNSTEKGDLSSESTVSRIRTEHFPLTLESARPSHTSQYLCASSETRAPYNEQFFGPGTRLTVL.

The chain recombines TRBV7-8 with TRBJ2-7; TRBD1 matches 8 bases. There are 15 residues in the CDR3. The germline V gene encodes CDR1 SGHVS and CDR2 FQNEAQ. V lost 4 bases, J lost 4 bases, and 9 bases stayed unmatched. In DNA, the CDR3 is TGTGCCAGCAGCTCTAATCCAGGGGGCGGTTACGAGCAGTACTTC. Translated, it gives CASSSNPGGGYEQYF.

The gene calls are TRBV12-2 and TRBJ2-7; no DNA check was done on the table's D call, TRBD1. TRBV12-2 is a known pseudogene. CDR3 size: 13 residues. CDR3 nucleotides: TGTGCAAGTCGCCTCGACAGCCTCTACGAGCAGTACTTC. This sequence encodes CASRLDSLYEQYF.

The chain employs TRBV5-6 and TRBJ2-3, with TRBD2 matching 12 bases. Germline-derived CDR1 and CDR2 are SGHDT and YYEEEE. The CDR3 is 15 residues long. Trimming took 3 bases from V and 5 from J; bases not matched to a gene: 4. CDR3 amino acids: CASSSSGGARDTQYF. DNA for the CDR3: TGTGCCAGCAGCTCTAGCGGGGGGGCGAGAGATACGCAGTATTTT.

The V gene is TRBV10-2, the J gene TRBJ1-6; D perhaps matches TRBD1 (5 bases). The CDR3 loop spans 14 amino acids. Germline CDR1 WSHSY, CDR2 SAAADI. Trimming shortened V by 2 bases and J by 4 bases, and 6 bases separated the two germline ends. As DNA, the CDR3 is TGCGCCAGCAGTGAGGGGGCGTATAATTCACCCCTCCACTTT. Translation: CASSEGAYNSPLHF.

The chain employs TRBV5-1 and TRBJ2-2; 7 nucleotides match TRBD2. V gave up 1 base and J gave up 0 bases; unmatched junction bases: 6. Germline values: CDR1 SGHRS, CDR2 YFSETQ. The CDR3 is made up of 17 amino acids. CDR3 loop: CASSLYRAGSNTGELFF. The CDR3 DNA reads TGCGCCAGCAGCTTGTACCGAGCGGGGTCGAACACCGGGGAGCTGTTTTTT. The full variable domain, its missing parts supplied by reference TRBV5-1 and TRBJ2-2, is KAGVTQTPRYLIKTRGQQVTLSCSPISGHRSVSWYQQTPGQGLQFLFEYFSETQRNKGNFPGRFSGRQFSNSRSEMNVSTLELGDSALYLCASSLYRAGSNTGELFFGEGSRLTVL.

The V and J genes are TRBV6-5 and TRBJ1-5; D ambiguous. CDR3 length: 14 amino acids. Trimming stripped 6 bases from V and 2 bases from J, with 11 bases between. Germline V gene lookup returns CDR1 MNHEY and CDR2 SVGAGI. The CDR3 DNA reads as TGTGCCAGCAGATTATCCGGGGGCAATCAGCCCCAGCATTTT. It yields the protein CASRLSGGNQPQHF.